Listed here are 7 T cell receptor beta chains from one sample, sequenced in a study of OX40 agonist ivuxolimab in advanced cancers. Assay: immunoSEQ multiplex PCR; the TCRdb copy retains only in-frame clones and omits some. The sample has fewer than 90,000 clones; 85% are singletons. The sequences come from CD4+ or CD8+ T cells sorted from blood, collected in a trial of the OX40 agonist ivuxolimab. The receptors stem from an adult with an advanced solid tumor such as melanoma, head and neck, liver or kidney cancer.

The chain combines TRBV5-4 with TRBJ2-2; a weak D match, TRBD1 (5 bases). The length of the CDR3 is 16 residues. V was clipped by 0 bases and J by 2 bases, with 11 bases between them. Germline values: CDR1 SGHNT, CDR2 YYREEE (reference sequence). CDR3 nucleotide sequence: TGTGCCAGCAGCTTGGGTACAGGCGGAAACACCGGGGAGCTGTTTTTT. Protein sequence: CASSLGTGGNTGELFF.

To note about this clone: Its ends do not fully match the called genes, so a read error is possible. The chain recombines TRBV7-7 with TRBJ1-1, with D hard to call. Germline V CDR1 and CDR2: SSHAT, FNYEAQ (reference sequence). This CDR3 spans 13 amino acids. The CDR3 DNA follows: TGTGCTAGCAGCTTAACCGGAGGCACTGAAGCTTTCTTT. Translating it yields CASSLTGGTEAFF.

The chain joins TRBV5-1 to TRBJ1-1; D ambiguous. The CDR3 runs 13 residues. Deletions cut 7 bases from V and 2 bases from J, with 12 bases between. The germline V gene has CDR1 SGHRS and CDR2 YFSETQ. The CDR3 loop reads CASQKMENTEAFF. For the CDR3, the DNA is TGCGCCAGCCAAAAGATGGAAAACACTGAAGCTTTCTTT.

The gene calls are TRBV6-5 and TRBJ2-7, with D maybe TRBD1 (6 bases). The V end was cut by 5 bases, the J end by 6 bases, with 11 bases between. The germline CDR1 and CDR2 sequences are MNHEY and SVGAGI. The CDR3 runs to 12 residues. DNA for the CDR3: TGTGCCAGCAGTCAACTAGGGGGCGAGCAGTACTTC. The encoded protein is CASSQLGGEQYF.

This clone was seen only a few times. The chain combines TRBV29-1 with TRBJ1-2; the D gene is possibly TRBD1 (6 bases). This CDR3 spans 13 amino acids. Germline CDR1 is SQVTM and CDR2 is ANQGSEA. The ends were cut back, 3 bases at V and 4 bases at J, with 12 bases in the middle. CDR3 amino acids: CSVDLTGRYGYTF. The CDR3 nucleotides are TGCAGCGTTGACCTCACAGGGCGCTATGGCTACACCTTC.

This clone has more than one count but fewer than ten. V is TRBV4-1 and J is TRBJ1-3, with D hard to call. The CDR3 loop spans 12 amino acids. Germline lookup yields CDR1 MGHRA and CDR2 YSYEKL. The V end lost 8 bases, the J end lost 2 bases, and 7 bases lay between the germline ends. CDR3 DNA sequence: TGCGCCAGCGGCAGCCCTGGAAACACCATATATTTT. Translation: CASGSPGNTIYF.

V gene TRBV9 combines with J gene TRBJ1-2, with TRBD1 as a possible D gene (6 bases). In germline, CDR1 is SGDLS, CDR2 YYNGEE. V lost 5 bases and J 3 bases, leaving 11 bases between the germline ends. The CDR3 contains 13 residues. This chain's CDR3 is CASSPYRDYGYTF. Written as DNA, the CDR3 is TGTGCCAGCAGTCCATACAGGGACTATGGCTACACCTTC. Full variable domain (remainder filled in from reference TRBV9 and TRBJ1-2): DSGVTQTPKHLITATGQRVTLRCSPRSGDLSVYWYQQSLDQGLQFLIQYYNGEERAKGNILERFSAQQFPDLHSELNLSSLELGDSALYFCASSPYRDYGYTFGSGTRLTVV.